This T cell receptor beta chain emerged from a study of cytomegalovirus exposure and HLA in healthy donors. The PCR had 60 Vbeta and 13 Jbeta primers. The authors' processing: Later, an analysis found 65 million to 85 million unique TCR beta chains, and 8.5 million to 14 million of these were shared. Profiled with immunoSEQ multiplex PCR; TCRdb holds only in-frame clones, not every one. Clone size and the V and J calls come from that table; the DNA yielded D and trimming. The sample includes around 150,000 clones, 55% to 70% of them seen just once. Study-level findings and limits: Later on, an analysis found that several of the most significant clusters appeared to be linked to common viral pathogens, which included parvovirus B19. TCR beta V segments were, for the most part, productive about 87% or about 30% of the time in an earlier analysis. Association with HLA alleles at 0.05 false discovery rate was found for 17,000 or so TCR beta sequences in a later analysis.

This clone has a handful of counts. Its antigen is unidentified. This CDR3 contains 13 residues. Unmatched junction bases numbered 2, after V lost 5 bases and J lost 2 bases. CDR1 and CDR2 (germline): SGHNT, YENEEA. The TCR sequence derives from a woman aged 55-69 years in good health and CMV-seropositive. This chain connects TRBV11-3 to TRBJ2-7, with 8 bases that match TRBD1. Input material: PBMCs. The DNA of the CDR3 is TGTGCCAGCAGCCCACAGGGGGCCTACGAGCAGTACTTC. Its translation: CASSPQGAYEQYF.